Listed here are 8 T cell receptor beta chains from one sample, sequenced in a study of shared clonotypes between healthy human individuals (dated by TCRdb to 2020 to 2021). Receptors were amplified or captured by the immunoSEQ multiplex PCR assay. The table comes from immuneACCESS by way of TCRdb, which keeps in-frame sequences with V and J called. Part of the clones is missing from these tables; in studies checked, under half for an unresolved V gene and the rest for unknown reasons. For this sample the table gives 330,000 or so clones, of which approximately 79% were detected only once. Of the sample, 10% to 13% falls within the top ten clones. Material for sequencing was memory CD4+ T cells sorted from blood. The sample's cell subset or site label, in plain terms: CD45RA-negative fraction. The receptors derive from a man aged 25 to 45 in good health.

This clone was seen just once. This rearrangement joins TRBV19 to TRBJ2-3, with D possibly being TRBD2 (5 bases). V dropped 5 bases and J dropped 7 bases, with 13 bases sitting between them. Germline lookup yields CDR1 LNHDA and CDR2 SQIVND (reference sequence). The CDR3 consists of 13 residues. CDR3 in amino acids: CASSPDYFHTQYF. The CDR3 nucleotides are TGTGCCAGTAGTCCTGACTACTTCCATACGCAGTATTTT.

Here the CDR3 DNA reads TGCGCCAGCAGCGATCCCCAGGGCAGCCCAGAAGCTTTCTTT. It translates to CASSDPQGSPEAFF. The chain has TRBV5-1 and TRBJ1-1; the D gene is possibly TRBD1 (5 bases). Germline V gives CDR1 SGHRS, CDR2 YFSETQ. The V end lost 4 bases, the J end lost 8 bases, and 18 bases lay between the germline ends. CDR3 length: 14 residues. Full variable domain (outside the CDR3, taken from reference TRBV5-1 and TRBJ1-1): KAGVTQTPRYLIKTRGQQVTLSCSPISGHRSVSWYQQTPGQGLQFLFEYFSETQRNKGNFPGRFSGRQFSNSRSEMNVSTLELGDSALYLCASSDPQGSPEAFFGQGTRLTVV.

This clone was seen a single time. The J gene is TRBJ2-2, the V gene TRBV6-6, with TRBD2 matching 9 bases. V gave up 10 bases and J gave up 2 bases; unmatched junction bases: 2. Germline CDR1 MNHNY, CDR2 SVGAGI (reference sequence). The CDR3 sequence is 13 residues long. The CDR3 DNA reads as TGTGCCACGGGACTAGCCAACACCGGGGAGCTGTTTTTT. Protein: CATGLANTGELFF.

V gene TRBV5-4 combines with J gene TRBJ2-7; the D gene is possibly TRBD2 (6 bases). V lost 8 bases and J lost 2, with 14 bases in between. Germline-derived CDR1 and CDR2 are SGHNT and YYREEE (reference sequence). This CDR3 is built from 13 residues. This CDR3 reads CASTVGGTYEQYF. In DNA, the CDR3 is TGTGCCAGTACAGTCGGGGGTACCTACGAGCAGTACTTC.

This chain connects TRBV7-2 to TRBJ2-1; D is possibly TRBD2 (5 bases). V lost 6 bases and J 0 bases, leaving 12 bases between the germline ends. The germline CDR1 and CDR2 sequences are SGHTA and FQGNSA. This CDR3 spans 15 amino acids. CDR3 amino acids: CASSSGRGSYNEQFF. The CDR3 coding sequence is TGTGCCAGCAGTTCGGGTCGGGGCTCCTACAATGAGCAGTTCTTC.

The chain employs TRBV5-1 and TRBJ2-1; 8 bases map to TRBD1. The germline V gene has CDR1 SGHRS and CDR2 YFSETQ. The V gene end was trimmed by 7 bases and the J gene end by 3 bases; junction bases not matched to a gene: 6. The length of the CDR3 is 14 residues. CDR3 DNA sequence: TGCGCCAGCTCTCACGGACAGGGCTACAATGAGCAGTTCTTC. Translating it yields CASSHGQGYNEQFF.

The rearrangement links TRBV19 to TRBJ2-4, with 7 bases matching TRBD2. The CDR3 covers 15 residues. The V and J ends lost 3 bases and 1 base, in that order; junction bases with no gene match: 3. CDR1 is LNHDA, CDR2 SQIVND, per germline (reference sequence). The CDR3 bases are TGTGCCAGTAGTATTGCGGGGGAGGCCAAAAACATTCAGTACTTC. Translated, it gives CASSIAGEAKNIQYF.

The V call is TRBV7-9, the J call TRBJ1-3, with D possibly TRBD1 on 5 matching bases. CDR3 length: 13 amino acids. In germline, CDR1 is SEHNR, CDR2 FQNEAQ (reference sequence). V was trimmed by 2 bases and J by 4 bases, leaving 6 bases between them. The CDR3 region has the DNA TGTGCCAGCAGCTTACCAGGGGGAAACACCATATATTTT. Translation: CASSLPGGNTIYF.